The 13 T cell receptor beta chains below were found in one sample sequenced in a study of cytomegalovirus exposure and HLA in healthy donors. Both 60 Vbeta primers and 13 Jbeta primers went into the PCR. Profiled with immunoSEQ multiplex PCR; TCRdb holds only in-frame clones, not every one. The table includes about 110,000 clones, 74% detected once. Input material: PBMCs. The receptors stem from a man aged 50-59 years in good health and CMV-seropositive.

The count of this clone is one. The rearrangement uses TRBV19 and TRBJ2-3; 11 bases map to TRBD2. Germline assignment: CDR1 LNHDA and CDR2 SQIVND (reference sequence). J lost 3 bases, V lost 6 bases, and 8 bases had no gene match. CDR3 length: 16 amino acids. The CDR3 DNA reads as TGTGCCAGTAGCCGCACTAGCGGGGGAGCGACAGATACGCAGTATTTT. Its translation is CASSRTSGGATDTQYF.

The V and J genes are TRBV7-3 and TRBJ1-1; TRBD1 agrees at 7 bases. The CDR3 runs 14 residues. Trimming took 5 bases from V and 1 from J; bases not matched to a gene: 4. Germline CDR1 and CDR2: SGHTA and FQGTGA. Here the CDR3 DNA reads TGTGCCAGCAGCCCGACAGGGAAGAACACTGAAGCTTTCTTT. This translates into CASSPTGKNTEAFF.

The chain couples TRBV5-5 to TRBJ2-7, with D possibly TRBD1 on 6 matching bases. This CDR3 has 17 residues. Germline V gene sequence: CDR1 SGHKS, CDR2 YYEKEE (reference sequence). V lost 4 bases to trimming and J lost 1 base, with 21 bases between them. CDR3 coding DNA: TGTGCCAGCAGCCCGGCGTGGCAGGGGAAGAAATCCTACGAGCAGTACTTC. Its translation: CASSPAWQGKKSYEQYF.

The V gene is TRBV7-7, the J gene TRBJ2-5; D not resolved. The CDR3 contains 14 residues. CDR1 and CDR2 from the germline V gene are SSHAT and FNYEAQ (reference sequence). Deletions cut 5 bases from V and 2 bases from J, with 12 bases between. CDR3 DNA sequence: TGTGCCAGCAGCCCCGGGTTCTTACAAGAGACCCAGTACTTC. Its translation: CASSPGFLQETQYF.

This clone was counted between two and nine times. The J gene is TRBJ1-1, the V gene TRBV5-1; no firm D call. This CDR3 has 14 amino acids. The ends were cut back, 0 bases at V and 5 bases at J, with 11 bases in the middle. From germline, CDR1 is SGHRS and CDR2 YFSETQ. DNA of the CDR3: TGCGCCAGCAGCTTGGAGGCGGGGAGGACTGAAGCTTTCTTT. Translation gives CASSLEAGRTEAFF.

The chain is built from TRBV9 and TRBJ2-2; D is possibly TRBD2 (6 bases). V lost 4 bases and J lost 3, with 19 bases in between. Germline assignment: CDR1 SGDLS and CDR2 YYNGEE. The CDR3 extends over 17 amino acids. The CDR3 spells CASSPRGDPGDTGELFF. The DNA of the CDR3 is TGTGCCAGCAGCCCAAGAGGAGACCCGGGGGACACCGGGGAGCTGTTTTTT.

The chain carries TRBV5-1 and TRBJ2-5; the match to TRBD2 covers 14 bases. Germline loops: CDR1 SGHRS, CDR2 YFSETQ. Trimming cost V 3 bases and J 3 bases; bases outside gene matches: 7. CDR3 length: 17 amino acids. The chain's CDR3 is CASSWGLAGVVEETQYF. The CDR3 DNA reads TGCGCCAGCAGCTGGGGACTAGCGGGAGTTGTAGAAGAGACCCAGTACTTC. Full variable domain (outside the CDR3, taken from reference TRBV5-1 and TRBJ2-5): KAGVTQTPRYLIKTRGQQVTLSCSPISGHRSVSWYQQTPGQGLQFLFEYFSETQRNKGNFPGRFSGRQFSNSRSEMNVSTLELGDSALYLCASSWGLAGVVEETQYFGPGTRLLVL.

V and J are TRBV2 and TRBJ1-1; 8 nucleotides line up with TRBD1. The CDR3 totals 13 residues. CDR1 and CDR2 from the germline V gene are SNHLY and FYNNEI. The ends lost 6 bases at V and 6 bases at J; junction bases unmatched: 6. The CDR3 loop is CASRVRGQAEAFF. CDR3 DNA sequence: TGTGCCAGCAGGGTCAGGGGGCAGGCTGAAGCTTTCTTT.

As regards this clone: Other DNA sequences from this sample encode an identical CDR3 as well. The gene calls are TRBV5-1 and TRBJ1-1; TRBD1 agrees at 10 bases. CDR3 length: 14 residues. V trimming: 3 bases; J trimming: 3 bases; junction bases outside the gene matches: 2. From germline, CDR1 is SGHRS and CDR2 YFSETQ. The CDR3 sequence: CASSWDRGDTEAFF. The CDR3 DNA reads as TGCGCCAGCAGCTGGGACAGGGGTGACACTGAAGCTTTCTTT.

This clone appeared once. Here the CDR3 DNA reads TGTGCCTGGAATCGACAGGGGGTAGGGTTATATAGCAATCAGCCCCAGCATTTT. It is translated as CAWNRQGVGLYSNQPQHF. The J gene is TRBJ1-5, the V gene TRBV30; 9 nucleotides match TRBD1. V shed 4 bases, J shed 0 bases, and the junction held 13 bases outside the gene matches. The CDR3 runs 18 residues. Germline V gene sequence: CDR1 GTSNPN, CDR2 SVGIG (reference sequence).

The J gene is TRBJ2-2, the V gene TRBV2; no definite D call. The length of the CDR3 is 14 residues. The V gene lost 6 bases and the J gene lost 1 base, with 9 bases spanning the gap. Germline V gene data show CDR1 as SNHLY and CDR2 as FYNNEI. The CDR3 sequence: CASSPGQNTGELFF. CDR3 bases: TGTGCCAGCAGCCCTGGCCAGAACACCGGGGAGCTGTTTTTT. The whole variable domain, remainder taken from reference TRBV2 and TRBJ2-2, is EPEVTQTPSHQVTQMGQEVILRCVPISNHLYFYWYRQILGQKVEFLVSFYNNEISEKSEIFDDQFSVERPDGSNFTLKIRSTKLEDSAMYFCASSPGQNTGELFFGEGSRLTVL.

This clone was counted between two and nine times. The CDR3 nucleotides are TGTGCCAGCAGCTTTTTCGCAGGGGCTGAAGCTTTCTTT. Protein sequence: CASSFFAGAEAFF. This rearrangement joins TRBV11-2 to TRBJ1-1; D perhaps matches TRBD1 (6 bases). CDR1 SGHAT and CDR2 FQNNGV come from the germline V gene. This CDR3 region has 13 residues. V was cut by 3 bases and J by 6 bases, with 11 bases left in between.

The chain couples TRBV30 to TRBJ1-4; TRBD1 matches at 8 bases. The CDR3 runs to 14 residues. V lost 3 bases and J lost 5; bases outside the gene matches: 5. Germline-derived CDR1 and CDR2 are GTSNPN and SVGIG (reference sequence). As DNA, the CDR3 is TGTGCCTGGAGGTACAGGGGGGGAAATGAAAAACTGTTTTTT. This codes for CAWRYRGGNEKLFF.